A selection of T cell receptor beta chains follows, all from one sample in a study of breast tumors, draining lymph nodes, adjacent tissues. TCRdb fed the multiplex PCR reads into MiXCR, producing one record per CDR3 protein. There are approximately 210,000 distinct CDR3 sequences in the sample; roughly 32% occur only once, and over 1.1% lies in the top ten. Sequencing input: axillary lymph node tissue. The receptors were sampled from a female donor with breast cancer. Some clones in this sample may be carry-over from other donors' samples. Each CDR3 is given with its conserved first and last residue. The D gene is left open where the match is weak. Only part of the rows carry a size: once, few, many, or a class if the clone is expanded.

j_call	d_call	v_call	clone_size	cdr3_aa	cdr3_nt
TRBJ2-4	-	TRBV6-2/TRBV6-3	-	CASGFRVAKNIQYF	TGTGCCAGCGGATTCAGGGTAGCCAAAAACATTCAGTACTTC
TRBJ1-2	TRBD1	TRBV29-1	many	CSVPGTDGYTF	TGCAGCGTTCCCGGGACAGACGGCTACACCTTC
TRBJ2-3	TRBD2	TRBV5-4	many	CASSLEASGRNTDTQYF	TGTGCCAGCAGCTTGGAGGCTAGCGGGAGAAACACAGATACGCAGTATTTT
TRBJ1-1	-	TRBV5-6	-	CASSLVGSEAFF	TGTGCCAGCAGCTTGGTTGGCAGTGAAGCTTTCTTT
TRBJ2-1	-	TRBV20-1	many	CSAELADEQFF	TGCAGTGCAGAATTAGCCGATGAGCAGTTCTTC
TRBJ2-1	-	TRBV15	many	CATSSSNFSYNEQFF	TGTGCCACCAGCAGCAGTAACTTTTCCTACAATGAGCAGTTCTTC
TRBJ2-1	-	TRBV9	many	CASSETLYNEQFF	TGTGCCAGCAGCGAGACTCTTTACAATGAGCAGTTCTTC
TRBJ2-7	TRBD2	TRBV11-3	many	CASSLGLAGGFYEQYF	TGTGCCAGCAGCCTGGGACTAGCGGGAGGCTTCTACGAGCAGTACTTC
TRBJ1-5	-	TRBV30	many	CAWSPGSQPQHF	TGTGCCTGGAGTCCCGGGAGTCAGCCCCAGCATTTT
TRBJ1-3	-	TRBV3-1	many	CASSQQTGVSGNTIYF	TGTGCCAGCAGCCAACAAACAGGAGTCTCTGGAAACACCATATATTTT
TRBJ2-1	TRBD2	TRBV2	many	CASSGEGGRRSYNEQFF	TGTGCCAGCAGTGGGGAGGGCGGGAGGAGGTCCTACAATGAGCAGTTCTTC
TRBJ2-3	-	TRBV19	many	CASSINGDTQYF	TGTGCCAGTAGTATAAACGGAGATACGCAGTATTTT
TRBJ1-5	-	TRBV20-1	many	CSARGGGRQPQHF	TGCAGTGCCCGGGGGGGCGGGAGGCAGCCCCAGCATTTT
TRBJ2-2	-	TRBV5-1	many	CASSLAPRTNTGELFF	TGCGCCAGCAGCTTGGCGCCCCGGACGAACACCGGGGAGCTGTTTTTT
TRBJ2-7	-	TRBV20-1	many	CSARGGFSSYEQYF	TGCAGTGCTAGAGGCGGCTTCAGCTCCTACGAGCAGTACTTC
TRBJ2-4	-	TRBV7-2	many	CASSFRGAGIQYF	TGTGCCAGCAGCTTTCGGGGGGCTGGCATTCAGTACTTC
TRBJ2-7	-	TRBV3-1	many	CASSQRQGRGEQYF	TGTGCCAGCAGCCAACGTCAGGGGAGAGGGGAGCAGTACTTC
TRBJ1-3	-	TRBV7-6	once	CASSFKPQTDYTIYF	TGTGCCAGCAGCTTTAAGCCACAGACCGATTACACCATATATTTT
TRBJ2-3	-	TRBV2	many	CASSFQPTTSDTQYF	TGTGCCAGCAGTTTCCAGCCTACTACCTCAGATACGCAGTATTTT
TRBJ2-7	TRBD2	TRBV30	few	CAWSQRVWTVGAGEYEQYF	TGTGCCTGGAGCCAAAGGGTCTGGACCGTTGGAGCGGGGGAGTACGAGCAGTACTTC
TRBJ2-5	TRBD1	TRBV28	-	CASSFPGTGLETQYF	TGTGCCAGCAGTTTCCCCGGGACAGGGTTAGAGACCCAGTACTTT
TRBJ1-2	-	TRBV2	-	CASKERGYGYTF	TGTGCCAGCAAGGAGCGGGGCTATGGCTACACCTTC
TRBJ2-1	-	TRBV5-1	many	CASTAGWDEQFF	TGCGCCAGCACCGCCGGGTGGGATGAGCAGTTCTTC
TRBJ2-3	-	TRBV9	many	CASSVHTDTQYF	TGTGCCAGCAGCGTCCACACAGATACGCAGTATTTT
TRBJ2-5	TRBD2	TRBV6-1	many	CASSLRFDSGRALKTQYF	TGTGCCAGCAGTCTCCGTTTCGACAGCGGGAGGGCCTTGAAGACCCAGTACTTC
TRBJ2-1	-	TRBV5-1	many	CASSWASGAYEQFF	TGCGCCAGCAGCTGGGCATCGGGGGCCTATGAGCAGTTCTTC
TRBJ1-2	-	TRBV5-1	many	CASSLAGEGGYTF	TGCGCCAGCAGCTTGGCCGGGGAGGGAGGCTACACCTTC
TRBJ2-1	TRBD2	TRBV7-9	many	CASSFRTSGDYNEQFF	TGTGCCAGCAGCTTTAGGACTAGCGGGGACTACAATGAGCAGTTCTTC